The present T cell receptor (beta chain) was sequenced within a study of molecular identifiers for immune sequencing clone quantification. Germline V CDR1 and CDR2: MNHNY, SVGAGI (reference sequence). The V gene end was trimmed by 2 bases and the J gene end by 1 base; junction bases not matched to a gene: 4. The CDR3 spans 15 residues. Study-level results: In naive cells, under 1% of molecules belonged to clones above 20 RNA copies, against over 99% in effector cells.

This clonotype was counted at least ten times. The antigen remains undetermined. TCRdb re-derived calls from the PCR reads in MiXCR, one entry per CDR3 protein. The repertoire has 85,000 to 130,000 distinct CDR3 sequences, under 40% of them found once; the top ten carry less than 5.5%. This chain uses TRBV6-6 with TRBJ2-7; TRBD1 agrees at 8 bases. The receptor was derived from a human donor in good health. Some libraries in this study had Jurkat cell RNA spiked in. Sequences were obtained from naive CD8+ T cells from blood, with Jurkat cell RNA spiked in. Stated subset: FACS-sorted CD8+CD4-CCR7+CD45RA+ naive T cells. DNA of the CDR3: TGTGCCAGCAGTTACGGGGGACAGGAATCCTACGAGCAGTACTTC. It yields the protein CASSYGGQESYEQYF.